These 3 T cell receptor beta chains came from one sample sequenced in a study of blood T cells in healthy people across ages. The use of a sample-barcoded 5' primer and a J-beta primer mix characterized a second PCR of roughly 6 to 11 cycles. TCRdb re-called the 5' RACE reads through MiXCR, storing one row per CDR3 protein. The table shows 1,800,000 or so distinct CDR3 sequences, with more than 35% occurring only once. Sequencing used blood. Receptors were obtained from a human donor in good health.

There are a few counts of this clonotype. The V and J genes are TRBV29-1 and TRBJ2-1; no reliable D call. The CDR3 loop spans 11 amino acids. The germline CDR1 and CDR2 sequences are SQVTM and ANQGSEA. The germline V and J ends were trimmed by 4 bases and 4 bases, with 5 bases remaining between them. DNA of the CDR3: TGCAGCGTTGCTCTGTACAATGAGCAGTTCTTC. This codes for CSVALYNEQFF.

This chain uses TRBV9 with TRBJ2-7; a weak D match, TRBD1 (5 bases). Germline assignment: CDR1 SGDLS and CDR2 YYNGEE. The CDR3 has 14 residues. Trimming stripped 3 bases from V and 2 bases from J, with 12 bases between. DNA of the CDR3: TGTGCCAGCAGCGCGGGTGACAGCCCCTACGAGCAGTACTTC. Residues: CASSAGDSPYEQYF.

In DNA form, the CDR3 reads TGTGCCAGCAGCTTAGTCAGGGTGTACAATGAGCAGTACTTC. Its translation: CASSLVRVYNEQYF. The chain couples TRBV11-2 to TRBJ2-5, with D perhaps matching TRBD1 (5 bases). CDR1 and CDR2 (germline): SGHAT, FQNNGV. The CDR3 spans 14 residues. V lost 1 base, J lost 11 bases, and 17 bases lay in between.